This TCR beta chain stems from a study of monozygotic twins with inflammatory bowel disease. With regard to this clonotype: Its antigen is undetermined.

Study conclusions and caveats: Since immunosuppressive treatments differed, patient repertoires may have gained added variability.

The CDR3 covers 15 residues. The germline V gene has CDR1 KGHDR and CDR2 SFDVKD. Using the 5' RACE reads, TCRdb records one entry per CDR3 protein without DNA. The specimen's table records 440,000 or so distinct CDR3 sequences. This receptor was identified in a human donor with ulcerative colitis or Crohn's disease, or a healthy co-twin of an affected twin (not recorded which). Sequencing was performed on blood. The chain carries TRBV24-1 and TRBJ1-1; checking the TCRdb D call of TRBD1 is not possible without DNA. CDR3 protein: CATSGPGGMSTEAFF.